These 20 T cell receptor beta chains were all obtained from the same sample, sequenced in a study of blood T cells in healthy people across ages. A sample-barcoded 5' primer and a J-beta primer mix were used in a second PCR of about 6 to 11 cycles. In TCRdb, the 5' RACE reads were re-called with MiXCR into one record per CDR3 protein. Here the sample spans almost 1 million distinct CDR3 sequences, 51% being singletons. The sample was blood. The source of these receptors is a woman aged 55-70 years in good health.

The chain employs TRBV5-1 and TRBJ2-1; D is possibly TRBD2 (5 bases). CDR3 size: 14 residues. The V end was cut by 0 bases, the J end by 5 bases, with 9 bases between. CDR1 and CDR2 from the germline V gene are SGHRS and YFSETQ. CDR3 sequence: CASSLELGDNEQFF. CDR3 DNA sequence: TGCGCCAGCAGCTTGGAACTGGGAGACAATGAGCAGTTCTTC.

This clonotype was picked up a small number of times. CDR3 residues: CASRSPTGLGYEQYF. DNA for the CDR3: TGTGCCAGCAGGAGCCCGACAGGGTTGGGCTACGAGCAGTACTTC. The chain couples TRBV2 to TRBJ2-7; 7 bases are shared with TRBD1. Germline values: CDR1 SNHLY, CDR2 FYNNEI. The ends lost 6 bases at V and 3 bases at J; junction bases unmatched: 11. This CDR3 spans 15 amino acids.

The rearrangement uses TRBV12-3 or TRBV12-4 and TRBJ2-6, with TRBD1 matching over 7 bases. Trimming took 7 bases from V and 15 from J; bases not matched to a gene: 15. This CDR3 spans 14 amino acids. The CDR3 bases are TGTGCCAGCACCCCTGGACAGGACCCTTTTGCCCTGACTTTC. It encodes CASTPGQDPFALTF.

CDR3 DNA sequence: TGTGCCAGCAGTTTTGGGACAGGGGTGAGGGAGACCCAGTACTTC. The encoded protein is CASSFGTGVRETQYF. The chain couples TRBV28 to TRBJ2-7, with 10 nucleotides matching TRBD1. The tail of the sequence fits TRBJ2-5 better, so the J call may be wrong. Germline V gives CDR1 MDHEN, CDR2 SYDVKM. There are 15 residues in the CDR3.

J is TRBJ2-7 and V is TRBV20-1; the match to TRBD2 covers 10 bases. The CDR3 contains 14 residues. Germline CDR1 reads DFQATT; CDR2 reads SNEGSKA (reference sequence). The trim removed 3 bases at V and 4 bases at J, leaving 6 bases unmatched. CDR3 region: CSARPSGSSYEQYF. For the CDR3, the DNA is TGCAGTGCTAGGCCTAGCGGGAGTTCGTACGAGCAGTACTTC.

This clonotype has just a few counts. This chain connects TRBV10-2 to TRBJ2-7, with unresolved D. In germline, CDR1 is WSHSY, CDR2 SAAADI. The CDR3 is 14 amino acids. V was clipped by 0 bases and J by 2 bases, with 8 bases between them. The CDR3 DNA reads TGCGCCAGCAGTGAGTCGTCCCGGGCCTACGAGCAGTACTTC. Protein: CASSESSRAYEQYF.

The rearrangement uses TRBV20-1 and TRBJ2-1, with 8 bases that match TRBD2. This CDR3 has 13 residues. CDR1 is DFQATT and CDR2 is SNEGSKA in the germline V gene (reference sequence). The CDR3 here is CSLDREGVNEQFF. The CDR3 coding sequence is TGCAGCCTAGACCGGGAGGGCGTCAATGAGCAGTTCTTC.

In DNA form, the CDR3 reads TGTGCCAGCAGCTTGGCTAAACGCACAGATACGCAGTATTTT. Encoded protein: CASSLAKRTDTQYF. This rearrangement joins TRBV5-4 to TRBJ2-3; D unresolved. The CDR3 consists of 14 residues. Trimming stripped 0 bases from V and 1 base from J, with 6 bases between. Germline V lookup: CDR1 SGHNT, CDR2 YYREEE (reference sequence).

This clonotype was counted many times. The chain carries TRBV2 and TRBJ2-5; either TRBD1 or TRBD2 may fit D (5 bases each). The CDR3 contains 11 residues. Trimming took off 5 bases at V and 7 bases at J, with 8 bases between the two ends. Germline CDR1 SNHLY, CDR2 FYNNEI. The CDR3 loop reads CASSTRGTQYF. CDR3 coding DNA: TGTGCCAGCAGTACTAGGGGGACCCAGTACTTC.

The chain uses TRBV18 and TRBJ2-7, with D possibly matching TRBD2 (6 bases). The CDR3 runs to 15 residues. V gave up 8 bases and J gave up 0 bases, with 17 bases separating them. In germline, CDR1 is KGHSH, CDR2 LQKENI. In nucleotides, the CDR3 is TGTGCCAGCACCCGGGAGCAGAGTACCTCCTACGAGCAGTACTTC. Residues: CASTREQSTSYEQYF.

The CDR3 region has the DNA TGCAGCGTTGGCCGGGGAGGGGCAGAGACCCAGTACTTC. It encodes CSVGRGGAETQYF. This chain connects TRBV29-1 to TRBJ2-5; 7 positions match TRBD2. CDR1 and CDR2 from the germline V gene are SQVTM and ANQGSEA. J lost 4 bases, V lost 4 bases, and 6 bases had no gene match. This CDR3 is 13 amino acids long.

CDR3 loop: CASSGEVGGEQYF. The CDR3 DNA reads TGCGCCAGCAGCGGGGAGGTCGGGGGCGAGCAGTACTTC. The chain is built from TRBV5-1 and TRBJ2-4; the D gene is possibly TRBD2 (6 bases). The J call could be wrong; TRBJ2-7 is a better fit for the DNA end. There are 13 residues in the CDR3. Germline V CDR1 and CDR2: SGHRS, YFSETQ.

The V gene is TRBV30, the J gene TRBJ2-5; the D gene could be TRBD1 or TRBD2 (5 bases each). The germline V gene has CDR1 GTSNPN and CDR2 SVGIG (reference sequence). V lost 2 bases and J lost 4, with 11 bases in between. The CDR3 totals 13 residues. The CDR3 spells CAWSSGGRETQYF. CDR3 bases: TGTGCCTGGAGTTCTGGGGGACGAGAGACCCAGTACTTC.

This chain joins TRBV4-1 and TRBJ2-7, with 9 nucleotides matching TRBD2. The CDR3 contains 15 residues. CDR1 is MGHRA, CDR2 YSYEKL, per germline. V was pared by 4 bases and J by 3 bases, with 7 bases of the junction left unmatched. CDR3 nucleotide sequence: TGCGCCAGCAGCCGTTGGTCTAGCGGGAACTACGAGCAGTACTTC. Translating it yields CASSRWSSGNYEQYF.

The chain recombines TRBV20-1 with TRBJ2-1; D is undetermined. The J call may be in error: the DNA end matches TRBJ2-7 better. The CDR3 spans 13 residues. CDR1 is DFQATT and CDR2 is SNEGSKA in the germline V gene (reference sequence). As DNA, the CDR3 is TGCAGTGCGGCTCGCAGCTCCTACAATGAGCAGTACTTC. It encodes CSAARSSYNEQYF.

This sequence joins TRBV9 and TRBJ2-7; 10 nucleotides agree with TRBD2. Germline V gene data show CDR1 as SGDLS and CDR2 as YYNGEE. V trimming: 4 bases; J trimming: 0 bases; junction bases outside the gene matches: 4. CDR3 size: 15 residues. The CDR3 loop is CASSMTSGFSYEQYF. CDR3 in DNA: TGTGCCAGCAGCATGACTAGCGGGTTCTCCTACGAGCAGTACTTC.

The rearrangement joins TRBV20-1 to TRBJ1-5; weak D call: TRBD1 (6 bases). There are 13 residues in the CDR3. The V and J ends lost 5 bases and 7 bases respectively, with 15 bases between them. Germline CDR1 and CDR2: DFQATT and SNEGSKA (reference sequence). CDR3 nucleotides: TGCAGTGCTTATGCCACAGGGTACCAGCCCCAGCATTTT. This translates into CSAYATGYQPQHF.

This clonotype appeared a few times. The chain couples TRBV29-1 to TRBJ2-1, with 8 positions matching TRBD2. This CDR3 has 13 amino acids. The J segment lost 4 bases and the V segment lost 4 bases, leaving 3 bases of the junction unmatched. Germline CDR1 and CDR2: SQVTM and ANQGSEA. The CDR3 here is CSVGTSFYNEQFF. In DNA, the CDR3 is TGCAGCGTTGGGACTAGCTTTTACAATGAGCAGTTCTTC.

The chain uses TRBV6-2 or TRBV6-3 and TRBJ2-3; 10 nucleotides align to TRBD1. There are 18 residues in the CDR3. Germline-derived CDR1 and CDR2 are MNHEY and SVGEGT. After removal of 4 bases from V and 2 bases from J, the junction contained 12 bases not matched to a gene. CDR3 sequence reads: CASSSIPTGTGATDTQYF. CDR3 bases: TGTGCCAGCAGTTCAATCCCGACCGGGACAGGGGCCACAGATACGCAGTATTTT.

The V gene is TRBV6-2 or TRBV6-3, the J gene TRBJ1-1; D perhaps matches TRBD1 (5 bases). V was pared by 6 bases and J by 4 bases, with 18 bases between. The CDR3 totals 15 residues. The germline gives CDR1 MNHEY, CDR2 SVGEGT. The chain's CDR3 is CASSPPLGLGTEAFF. In nucleotides, the CDR3 is TGTGCCAGCAGCCCCCCGCTGGGGCTCGGCACTGAAGCTTTCTTT.